The entry that follows covers one TCR beta chain sequence. The clone's antigen remains unknown. Per-base qualities were not stored, and no clone one base away is much larger. CDR1 SQVTM and CDR2 ANQGSEA were looked up in the germline V gene. The germline V end is reduced by 6 bases and the J end by 7 bases; junction bases left unmatched: 10. Its CDR3 holds 14 amino acids, cysteine through phenylalanine. The sequence is cut down to CDR3 DNA, 42 bases in frame from base 1. The donors were included in the validation cohort of some 120 subjects, a group kept apart from the 666-subject first cohort. The data were obtained in a study of cytomegalovirus exposure and HLA in healthy donors listed by TCRdb under 2017. For the study in its entirety: According to a later analysis, one platform produced both the approximately 110 validation repertoires and the 666 repertoires of the first cohort. The aim of the study was to test whether cataloging public T cell receptors could identify signatures of past pathogen exposure. Besides the first cohort of around 700 subjects, a separate validation cohort made up of 120 different subjects was used. To predict cytomegalovirus infection status, the study combined high-throughput TCR immunosequencing, statistical association of individual TCRs with disease status, and machine learning. Results the study describes overall, beyond this receptor: It was suggested by the authors that the approach could potentially be generalized to other disease states and immunological phenotypes. A later analysis found that TCRs clustered in the first cohort also tended to co-occur in the roughly 120 validation repertoires, with approximately 95% of cluster scores above 0. In the study, around 160 TCR beta chains were listed as associated with cytomegalovirus. In vitro tests confirmed that three of the cytomegalovirus-associated TCR beta chains recognize cytomegalovirus antigens. In both the original and validation cohorts, the classifier was reported to diagnose cytomegalovirus status with high specificity and sensitivity. While some public TCRs were present in many individuals, most TCR sequences turned up only very rarely across donors. The validation cohort had no HLA typing available for a later analysis, so co-occurrence within that cohort was assessed over all 110 or so repertoires.

Preparation of the library involved the immunoSEQ multiplex PCR assay. The paper's processing steps were these. A statistical classification framework was developed to diagnose cytomegalovirus status using the catalog of TCR beta chain sequences. TCRdb took this table from immuneACCESS and kept in-frame rearrangements with V and J called. Such tables lack part of the clones; where checked against another copy, unresolved V genes explain under half of the gap, and the rest is unexplained. V, J and clone size are those of that table, while D and trimming were read from the DNA. A total of fewer than 400,000 clones appear in this sample, 86% of them only once. Together, the top ten hold under 0.85% of the sample.

Sequencing input: PBMCs. The chain links TRBV29-1 with TRBJ1-4; 8 central nucleotides agree with TRBD1. The sequence was collected from a woman aged 18-29 years in good health and CMV-seronegative. The bases are TGCAGCGTCGCAGACAGGGGATGGGGTGAAAAACTGTTTTTT. Its translation is CSVADRGWGEKLFF.